The present T cell receptor (beta chain) was sequenced within a study of T cells in Graves' hyperthyroidism and ophthalmopathy. The CDR3 spans 15 residues. The V gene end was trimmed by 4 bases and the J gene end by 4 bases; junction bases not matched to a gene: 4. CDR1 is SGHTA, CDR2 FQGTGA, per germline. This clonotype appeared many times. Authors of the study amplified TCR beta CDR3 regions from RNA transcripts. The primer set for the first-round RT-PCR of the TCR CDR3 was HTBI. TCRdb independently ran MiXCR on the multiplex PCR reads; one entry per CDR3 protein. Seen here are about 420,000 distinct CDR3 sequences, approximately 14% observed once, and the top ten hold roughly 4.8%.

This clonotype was sampled from a woman aged 18 to 35 with Graves' hyperthyroidism. The sequenced sample consisted of blood. The chain carries TRBV7-3 and TRBJ2-3; 11 bases map to TRBD2. The CDR3 bases are TGTGCCAGCAGCTCTAGCGGGAGGCTCGCAGATACGCAGTATTTT. As protein: CASSSSGRLADTQYF.